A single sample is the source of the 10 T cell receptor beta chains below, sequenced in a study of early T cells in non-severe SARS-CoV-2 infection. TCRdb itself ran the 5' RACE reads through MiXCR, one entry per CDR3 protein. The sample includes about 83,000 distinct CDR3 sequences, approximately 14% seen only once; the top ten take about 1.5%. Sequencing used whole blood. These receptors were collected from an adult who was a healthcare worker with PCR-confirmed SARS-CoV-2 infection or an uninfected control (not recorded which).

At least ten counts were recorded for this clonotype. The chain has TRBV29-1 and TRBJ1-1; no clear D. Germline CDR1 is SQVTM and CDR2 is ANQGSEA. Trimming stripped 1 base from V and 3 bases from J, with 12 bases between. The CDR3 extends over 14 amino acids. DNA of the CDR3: TGCAGCGTTGAAGTAGATCCAGGCTACACTGAAGCTTTCTTT. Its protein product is CSVEVDPGYTEAFF. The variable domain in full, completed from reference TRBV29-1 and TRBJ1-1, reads SAVISQKPSRDICQRGTSLTIQCQVDSQVTMMFWYRQQPGQSLTLIATANQGSEATYESGFVIDKFPISRPNLTFSTLTVSNMSPEDSSIYLCSVEVDPGYTEAFFGQGTRLTVV.

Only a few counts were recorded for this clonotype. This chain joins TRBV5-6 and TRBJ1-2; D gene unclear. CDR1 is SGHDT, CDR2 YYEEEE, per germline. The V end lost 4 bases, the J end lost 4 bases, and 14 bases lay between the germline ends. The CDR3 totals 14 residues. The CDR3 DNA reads TGTGCCAGCAGCGGCGGACCTGCGGTCTATGGCTACACCTTC. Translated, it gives CASSGGPAVYGYTF.

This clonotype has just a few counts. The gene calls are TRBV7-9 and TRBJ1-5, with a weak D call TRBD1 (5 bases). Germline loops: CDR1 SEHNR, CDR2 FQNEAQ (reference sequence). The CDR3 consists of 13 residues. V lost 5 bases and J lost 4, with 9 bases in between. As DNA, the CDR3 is TGTGCCAGCAGCCCGACAGAAAATCAGCCCCAGCATTTT. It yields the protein CASSPTENQPQHF.

The CDR3 reads CASSGQSNQPQHF. The CDR3 DNA is TGTGCCAGCAGCGGACAGAGCAATCAGCCCCAGCATTTT. The gene calls are TRBV6-6 and TRBJ1-5; weak D call: TRBD1 (6 bases). The CDR3 is made up of 13 amino acids. V was shortened by 6 bases and J by 1 base, with 7 bases between the two germline ends. CDR1 and CDR2 (germline): MNHNY, SVGAGI (reference sequence).

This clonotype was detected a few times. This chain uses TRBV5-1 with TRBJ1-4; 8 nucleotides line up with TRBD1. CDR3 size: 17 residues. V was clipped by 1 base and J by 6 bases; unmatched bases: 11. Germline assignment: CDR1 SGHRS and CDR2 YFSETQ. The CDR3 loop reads CASSLTARGQGDEKLFF. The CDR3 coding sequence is TGCGCCAGCAGCTTGACAGCGCGTGGACAGGGAGATGAAAAACTGTTTTTT.

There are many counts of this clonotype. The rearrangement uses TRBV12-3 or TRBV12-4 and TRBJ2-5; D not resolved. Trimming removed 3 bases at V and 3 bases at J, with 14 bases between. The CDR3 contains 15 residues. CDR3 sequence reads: CASSFIWGGEETQYF. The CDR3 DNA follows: TGTGCCAGCAGTTTTATTTGGGGTGGAGAAGAGACCCAGTACTTC.

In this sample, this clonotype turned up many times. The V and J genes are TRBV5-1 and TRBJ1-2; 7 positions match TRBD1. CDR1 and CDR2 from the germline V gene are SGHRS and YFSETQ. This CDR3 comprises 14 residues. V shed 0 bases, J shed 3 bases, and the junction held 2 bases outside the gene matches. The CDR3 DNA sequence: TGCGCCAGCAGCTTGGGGACAGGCTACTATGGCTACACCTTC. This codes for CASSLGTGYYGYTF.

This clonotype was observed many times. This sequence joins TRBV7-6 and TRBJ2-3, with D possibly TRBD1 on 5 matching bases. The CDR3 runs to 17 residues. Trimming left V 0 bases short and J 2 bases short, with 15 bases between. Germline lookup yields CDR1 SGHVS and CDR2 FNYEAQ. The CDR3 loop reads CASSLARQGFYTDTQYF. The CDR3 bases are TGTGCCAGCAGCTTAGCTCGCCAGGGATTTTACACAGATACGCAGTATTTT.

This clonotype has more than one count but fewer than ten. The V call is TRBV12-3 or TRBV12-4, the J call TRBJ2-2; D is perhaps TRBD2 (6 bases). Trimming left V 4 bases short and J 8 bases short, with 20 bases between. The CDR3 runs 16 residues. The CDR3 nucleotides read TGTGCCAGCAGTTCCCACCCCCAGGGACTTCCGGGGGAGCTGTTTTTT. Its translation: CASSSHPQGLPGELFF.

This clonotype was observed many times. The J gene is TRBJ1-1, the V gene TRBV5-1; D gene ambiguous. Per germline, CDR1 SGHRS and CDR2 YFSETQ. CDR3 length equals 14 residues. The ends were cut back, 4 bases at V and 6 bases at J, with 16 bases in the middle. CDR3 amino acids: CASSLGPSVAEAFF. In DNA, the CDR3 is TGCGCCAGCAGCCTCGGACCCTCGGTCGCTGAAGCTTTCTTT.